The 9 T cell receptor beta chains below all came from one sample that was sequenced in a study of blood T cell repertoires in COVID-19. The assay was immunoSEQ multiplex PCR, and TCRdb's table has in-frame clones only and misses some. This sample has about 95,000 clones; 81% occur once, and the top ten carry around 27%. The sequenced sample consisted of peripheral blood. Receptors originate from an elderly man with active or convalescent COVID-19.

Judged by abundance, this clone is medium-sized (0.01 to 0.1%). The CDR3 spells CASSFRTGVFSNEKLFF. As DNA, the CDR3 is TGTGCCAGCAGCTTCAGGACAGGGGTATTTTCTAATGAAAAACTGTTTTTT. This rearrangement joins TRBV5-6 to TRBJ1-4; 9 positions agree with TRBD1. Per the germline V gene, CDR1 is SGHDT and CDR2 is YYEEEE. V lost 2 bases, J lost 3 bases, and 8 bases stayed unmatched. CDR3 size: 17 residues. The entire variable domain, with the rest obtained from reference TRBV5-6 and TRBJ1-4, is as follows: DAGVTQSPTHLIKTRGQQVTLRCSPKSGHDTVSWYQQALGQGPQFIFQYYEEEERQRGNFPDRFSGHQFPNYSSELNVNALLLGDSALYLCASSFRTGVFSNEKLFFGSGTQLSVL.

The chain joins TRBV4-1 to TRBJ2-3; TRBD2 is a possible D gene (5 bases). The CDR3 contains 17 residues. Trimming removed 4 bases at V and 0 bases at J, with 17 bases between. Per germline, CDR1 MGHRA and CDR2 YSYEKL. CDR3 nucleotide sequence: TGCGCCAGCAGCCGTCGAACCCAACCGGGGAGCACAGATACGCAGTATTTT. Translated, it gives CASSRRTQPGSTDTQYF.

CDR3 coding DNA: TGTGCCAGCAGCCTTTGGACAGGGGACGAGCAGTACTTC. Translating it yields CASSLWTGDEQYF. The chain links TRBV7-3 to TRBJ2-7, with 9 bases identical to TRBD1. Per germline, CDR1 SGHTA and CDR2 FQGTGA. The J segment lost 5 bases and the V segment lost 5 bases, leaving 4 bases of the junction unmatched. The CDR3 consists of 13 residues.

This chain connects TRBV6-4 to TRBJ1-3; D remains ambiguous. Looked up from germline, CDR1 is MRHNA and CDR2 is SNTAGT. The CDR3 sequence is 15 residues long. V was trimmed by 3 bases and J by 0 bases, leaving 9 bases between them. For the CDR3, the DNA is TGTGCCAGCAGTGAGAGAGACTCCTCTGGAAACACCATATATTTT. It is translated as CASSERDSSGNTIYF.

V usage is TRBV6-5 and J usage is TRBJ2-5; D not certain. V gave up 3 bases and J gave up 5 bases, with 13 bases separating them. The CDR3 is 14 residues long. Germline CDR1 is MNHEY and CDR2 is SVGAGI. The CDR3 DNA reads TGTGCCAGCAGTTATAGCACGAGAACGGAGACCCAGTACTTC. Its translation: CASSYSTRTETQYF.

J is TRBJ2-3 and V is TRBV11-3, with a tentative D call TRBD2 (6 bases). Between the trimmed V and J ends, which lost 4 bases and 2 bases, there was a span of 10 bases. Germline V lookup: CDR1 SGHNT, CDR2 YENEEA. This CDR3 contains 14 residues. The CDR3 bases are TGTGCCAGCAGCTGGAGGGGCTCCACAGATACGCAGTATTTT. It encodes CASSWRGSTDTQYF.

This chain connects TRBV7-8 to TRBJ1-4, with unresolved D. The CDR3 has 15 amino acids. Trimming took 2 bases from V and 3 from J, leaving 10 bases between them. Germline V gene lookup returns CDR1 SGHVS and CDR2 FQNEAQ. CDR3 bases: TGTGCCAGCAGCTTATCCCCAGAGGCTAATGAAAAACTGTTTTTT. Protein product: CASSLSPEANEKLFF.

The chain combines TRBV12-1 with TRBJ1-3; the table's TRBD1 call for D was not verified on the DNA. TRBV12-1 is an annotated pseudogene. The CDR3 is 20 residues long. The CDR3 sequence is CASSFLRDRLMNWIGNTIYF. CDR3 DNA: TGTGCCAGCAGCTTCCTCCGGGACAGGCTAATGAATTGGATTGGAAACACCATATATTTT.

A few counts support this clone. The chain joins TRBV15 to TRBJ2-5; 10 bases align to TRBD2. The V gene's germline CDR1 is LNHNV and CDR2 YYDKDF (reference sequence). This CDR3 comprises 15 residues. The V gene end was trimmed by 9 bases and the J gene end by 1 base; junction bases not matched to a gene: 8. For the CDR3, the DNA is TGTGCCACACAGCCGTTAGCGGGGGGCCAAGAGACCCAGTACTTC. It translates to CATQPLAGGQETQYF. Based on the CDR3 plus reference TRBV15 and TRBJ2-5, the full variable domain is DAMVIQNPRYQVTQFGKPVTLSCSQTLNHNVMYWYQQKSSQAPKLLFHYYDKDFNNEADTPDNFQSRRPNTSFCFLDIRSPGLGDTAMYLCATQPLAGGQETQYFGPGTRLLVL.